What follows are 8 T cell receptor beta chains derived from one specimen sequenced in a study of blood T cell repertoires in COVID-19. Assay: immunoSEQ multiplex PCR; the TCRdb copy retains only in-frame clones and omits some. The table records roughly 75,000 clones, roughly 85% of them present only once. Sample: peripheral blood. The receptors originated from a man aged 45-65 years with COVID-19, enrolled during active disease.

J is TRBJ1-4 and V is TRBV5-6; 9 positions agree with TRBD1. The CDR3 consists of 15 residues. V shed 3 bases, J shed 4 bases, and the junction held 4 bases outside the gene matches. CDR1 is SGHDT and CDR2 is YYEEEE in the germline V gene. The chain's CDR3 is CASSSGQGFNEKLFF. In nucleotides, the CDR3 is TGTGCCAGCAGCTCTGGACAGGGGTTTAATGAAAAACTGTTTTTT.

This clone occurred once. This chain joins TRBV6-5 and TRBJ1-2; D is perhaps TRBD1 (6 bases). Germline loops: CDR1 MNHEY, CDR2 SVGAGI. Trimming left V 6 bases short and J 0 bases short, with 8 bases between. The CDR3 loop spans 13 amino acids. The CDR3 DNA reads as TGTGCCAGCAGCCGGACAGCTAACTATGGCTACACCTTC. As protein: CASSRTANYGYTF.

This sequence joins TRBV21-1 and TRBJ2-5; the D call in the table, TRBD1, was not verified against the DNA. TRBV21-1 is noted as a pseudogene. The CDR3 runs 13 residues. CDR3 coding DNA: TGTTCTCCGGGACAGCTTTCTCAAGAGACCCAGTACTTC. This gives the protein CSPGQLSQETQYF.

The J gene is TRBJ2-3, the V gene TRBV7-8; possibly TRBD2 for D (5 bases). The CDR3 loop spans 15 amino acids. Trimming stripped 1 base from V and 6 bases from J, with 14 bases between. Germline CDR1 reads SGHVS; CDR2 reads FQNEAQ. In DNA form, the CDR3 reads TGTGCCAGCAGCTTAGGCGCGGCGAGGGAGGATACGCAGTATTTT. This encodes CASSLGAAREDTQYF.

As DNA, the CDR3 is TGTGCCATCAGTGAGTCAGGACACAGCATGAACACTGAAGCTTTCTTT. Translated, it gives CAISESGHSMNTEAFF. The J gene is TRBJ1-1, the V gene TRBV10-3, with D maybe TRBD1 (5 bases). Germline-derived CDR1 and CDR2 are ENHRY and SYGVKD. The V and J ends lost 0 bases and 0 bases respectively, with 11 bases between them. This CDR3 is built from 16 residues.

The CDR3 DNA follows: TGTGCCAGCAGTTGGTCCGGGACAGGGGGCGCCGAGCAGTACTTC. As protein: CASSWSGTGGAEQYF. This rearrangement joins TRBV6-5 to TRBJ2-7; 12 bases agree with TRBD1. The CDR3 covers 15 residues. The germline CDR1 and CDR2 sequences are MNHEY and SVGAGI. V shed 4 bases and J 6 bases; nucleotides not matched to a gene: 7.

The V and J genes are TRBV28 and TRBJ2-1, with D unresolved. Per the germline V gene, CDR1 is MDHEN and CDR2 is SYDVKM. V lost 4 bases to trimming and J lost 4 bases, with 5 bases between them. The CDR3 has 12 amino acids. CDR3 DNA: TGTGCCAGCAGTTCAGTTTACAATGAGCAGTTCTTC. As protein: CASSSVYNEQFF. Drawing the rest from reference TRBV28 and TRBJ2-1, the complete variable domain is DVKVTQSSRYLVKRTGEKVFLECVQDMDHENMFWYRQDPGLGLRLIYFSYDVKMKEKGDIPEGYSVSREKKERFSLILESASTNQTSMYLCASSSVYNEQFFGPGTRLTVL.

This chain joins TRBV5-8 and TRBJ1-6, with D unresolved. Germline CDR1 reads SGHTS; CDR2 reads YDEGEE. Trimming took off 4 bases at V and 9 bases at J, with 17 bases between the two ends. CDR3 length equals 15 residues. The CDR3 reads CASSLPRAGSSPLHF. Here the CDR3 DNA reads TGTGCCAGCAGCCTCCCGCGAGCGGGGAGTTCACCCCTCCACTTT.